This T cell receptor (beta chain) appears in the sequencing data of a study of regulatory T cells in long-lasting Graves disease listed by TCRdb under 2021. For context, the study as a whole: Patients with newly diagnosed Graves' disease had been on antithyroid drugs for under 3 months. Peripheral blood TCR sequencing and RNA sequencing compared persistent Graves' disease patients with newly diagnosed Graves' disease patients. The study took place in China and was registered as a clinical trial. A total of about 33 samples underwent TCR sequencing, from some 13 patients with persistent Graves' disease and some 20 patients with newly diagnosed Graves' disease. What the authors observed across the whole study: Only the TCR beta chain was sequenced and analyzed. The authors acknowledged the small sample size as a limitation that may reduce accuracy. Only peripheral blood was studied, because thyroid tissue, the primary lesion, was inaccessible. Persistent Graves' disease patients showed lower TCR Shannon entropy and fewer highly expanded clones than newly diagnosed patients, suggesting clonal expansion. Patients with persistent disease shared more public clonotypes (about 2,500) than newly diagnosed patients did (more than 900). Preferential use of TRBV28, TRBJ1-2 and TRBJ2-5 was observed in persistent disease, whereas TRBV20-1 and TRBJ2-1 were favored in newly diagnosed disease.

The time point tag for this specimen amounts to: newly diagnosed GD, antithyroid drugs for less than 3 months. RNA was extracted from PBMCs in TRIzol for both TCR sequencing and RNA sequencing. The diagnosis of Graves' disease followed American Thyroid Association guidelines. Patients were recruited from an endocrinology department in Xi'an, China. From each patient, nine milliliters of peripheral blood was collected into an EDTA anticoagulant tube. Ficoll Paque Plus density gradient separation was used to isolate PBMCs, and no additional T cell sorting was done. An Agilent 2100 Bioanalyzer and agarose gel were used to check RNA quality, and a NanoDrop 2000 was used to measure RNA concentration. Library prep was done by multiplex PCR. The listed sequencing device is Illumina HiSeq 4000. To build TCR beta libraries, CDR3 regions were amplified by Arm-PCR using iRepertoire HTBI primers. Gel purification was performed on PCR products prior to sequencing. Per the source publication's procedure: Gene usage analysis of CDR3 amino acid clonotypes used the roughly 62 TRBV and 14 to 15 TRBJ segments found across samples. Filtered high-quality paired reads were merged into contigs using COPE and FqMerger. Contigs were aligned with BLAST to IMGT TRBV, TRBD and TRBJ reference genes, and CDR3 was defined per IMGT. Any clonotype with a frequency above 0.1% was classified as a highly expanded clone. Repertoire diversity was measured by Shannon entropy, and V-J evenness by the Gini coefficient. A clonotype was considered public if more than one individual shared it. In TCRdb, the public reads were trimmed at Q25 with fastp and aligned with MiXCR, with productive beta chains retained. Records with the same CDR3 protein are collapsed into one entry carrying the most frequent genes and DNA. TCRdb, rather than the study authors, made the V and J calls. The sample includes 380,000 or so distinct CDR3 sequences, with roughly 16% observed a single time. Around 20% of the sample goes to the ten largest clones.

Ten or more counts support this clonotype. Its recognized antigen is unknown. The sample holds no much larger clone one base away, and base qualities are not on file. CDR1 and CDR2, looked up from the germline V gene, are MNHEY and SVGAGI. Trimming accounts for 4 bases at V and 8 bases at J, while the number of junction bases matched to no gene is 8. The cysteine opens and the phenylalanine closes a CDR3 of 15 amino acids. Only the CDR3 portion is preserved as DNA: 45 bases, with reading frame beginning at the first base. This same sample was also taken into another study, of T cells in Graves' hyperthyroidism and ophthalmopathy. In that second paper, the authors write: A patient counted as having stable Graves' hyperthyroidism if no progression to ophthalmopathy occurred over 18 months of follow-up. Hyperthyroidism patients were newly diagnosed, with disease duration under 2 months, and aged 18 to 65 years. The study excluded patients with uncontrolled infections, other autoimmune diseases, pregnancy or lactation. Diagnoses relied on clinical symptoms, serum thyroxine and TRAb, thyroid ultrasound and orbital computed tomography. The first round of RT-PCR for the TCR CDR3 was performed with the HTBI primer set and the Qiagen OneStep RT-PCR kit. Blood samples also contained most of the expanded thyroid clonotypes (frequency above 0.001), which suggests that blood repertoires may reflect thyroid immune responses. A 13 V-J signature model separated ophthalmopathy from stable hyperthyroidism, with around 88% sensitivity and about 81% specificity in cross-validation and 80%/75% in testing. During validation, the model predicted progression to ophthalmopathy a median of about 6.5 months ahead of onset, with more than 55% sensitivity and roughly 75% specificity. To identify TCR V-J signatures that set the groups apart, the researchers used a discovery cohort of more than 95 patients, made up of around 42 with Graves' ophthalmopathy and about 60 with stable Graves' hyperthyroidism. Prospective prediction of ophthalmopathy was tested in an independent validation cohort consisting of fewer than 20 hyperthyroidism patients and over 15 patients who later progressed to ophthalmopathy. The 75 to 100 discovery patients were divided at random into training and test sets in a 7:3 ratio. The study also compared thyroid tissue and blood T-cell repertoires from over 5 Graves' hyperthyroidism patients. Once sampling was done, hyperthyroidism patients were given methimazole at a starting dose of 30 mg daily, whereas ophthalmopathy patients were given high-dose intravenous methylprednisolone. Libraries were constructed in a second round of multiplex PCR, after which size selection and purification were performed. Libraries were sequenced paired-end with 100 bp reads on an Illumina HiSeq2000. SOAPnuke was used to process the raw data, with reads discarded if the reads contained adapters or uncalled bases, had a mean Phred below 15, or lacked an exact constant-primer or identifier match. COPE v1.2.5 was used to merge the high-quality paired reads, and each unique nucleotide sequence was defined as a clonotype. MiTCR v1.1 was used to align the clonotypes against IMGT TRBV, TRBD and TRBJ reference segments. Only V-J combinations with frequency above 0.0001, covering about 99% of repertoires, were analysed. The TCS score was defined as F50 (clonal expansion) divided by E x V (chaos), with BLOSUM62-based TCRdist calculated between CDR3 peptides within each V-J. Welch's t-statistics and random forest reduced 500 to 550 V-J features to 13, which were used in a naive Bayes classifier (R e1071). Sample size was not statistically predetermined, and investigators were not blinded to group allocation. TCR Vbeta CDR3 sequencing of 130 to 150 peripheral blood samples (43 ophthalmopathy, around 80 hyperthyroidism and approximately 17 progressor patients) is reported in the paper.

Material: peripheral blood mononuclear cells (PBMCs), obtained at new diagnosis, from a patient treated with antithyroid drugs. The chain couples TRBV6-5 to TRBJ2-1, with TRBD2 matching 10 junction bases. This clonotype was obtained from a woman aged 18-29 years with Graves disease. Donor details come from another sample of the same person, matched by shared clones. CDR3 protein: CASSSGTSVPDEQFF. The sequenced DNA is TGTGCCAGCAGTTCCGGGACTAGCGTCCCCGATGAGCAGTTCTTC.